A selection of T cell receptor beta chains follows, all from one sample in a study of cytomegalovirus exposure and HLA in healthy donors. Only in-frame clones appear in the TCRdb table, and some are missing; sequencing was by immunoSEQ multiplex PCR. The sample includes 180,000 or so clones, roughly 80% of them seen just once. What was sequenced was PBMCs. The source of these receptors is a woman aged 40 to 49 in good health and CMV-seropositive. CDR3s include the opening cysteine and the closing phenylalanine or tryptophan. A D gene is named only where the DNA matches it firmly. Not all rows give a size; the values are once, few, many and, for expanded clones, a class.

13 | - | TRBJ2-5 | TRBV28 | - | TGTGCCAGCACGAGCTATTCGGGGGAGACCCAGTACTTC | CASTSYSGETQYF
15 | - | TRBJ2-3 | TRBV9 | - | TGTGCCAGCAGCGTGGGCCGAAAGGGGACAGATACGCAGTATTTT | CASSVGRKGTDTQYF
19 | TRBD1 | TRBJ1-5 | TRBV19 | - | TGTGCCAGTAGTATATATGGGGACAGGGGTATATACTTCAATCAGCCCCAGCATTTT | CASSIYGDRGIYFNQPQHF
14 | TRBD1 | TRBJ1-1 | TRBV7-9 | - | TGTTCCAGCAGCTTACACGGGACAGGGGGCTTCGCTTTCTTT | CSSSLHGTGGFAFF
16 | TRBD2 | TRBJ2-2 | TRBV7-3 | few | TGTGCCAGCAGCTTGTCGGTAGCGGGAAACACCGGGGAGCTGTTTTTT | CASSLSVAGNTGELFF
14 | TRBD1 | TRBJ1-5 | TRBV28 | - | TGTGCCAGTCTGGAGCCGGGACAGAATCAGCCCCAGCATTTT | CASLEPGQNQPQHF
15 | - | TRBJ2-1 | TRBV7-3 | once | TGTGCCAGCAGCTATGGGCGTTTGGAGGGCGATGAGCAGTTCTTC | CASSYGRLEGDEQFF
15 | - | TRBJ1-4 | TRBV2 | - | TGTGCCAGCAGGAAGACAGAAGCAACTAATGAAAAACTGTTTTTT | CASRKTEATNEKLFF
14 | TRBD2 | TRBJ2-7 | TRBV18 | - | TGTGCCAGCTCACTTGCCGGGAGGGCCCACGAGCAGTACTTC | CASSLAGRAHEQYF
17 | - | TRBJ1-1 | TRBV7-9 | - | TGTGCCAGCAGCTTAGGGACAGCCTTTAGGGTGAACACTGAAGCTTTCTTT | CASSLGTAFRVNTEAFF
16 | - | TRBJ1-5 | TRBV4-1 | - | TGCGCCAGCAGCCAAGAGGGAGGTTTCAGCAATCAGCCCCAGCATTTT | CASSQEGGFSNQPQHF
14 | TRBD1 | TRBJ2-7 | TRBV6-1 | - | TGTGCCAGCAGGTTGACAGGGGGGTCCTACGAGCAGTACTTC | CASRLTGGSYEQYF
15 | TRBD2 | TRBJ2-1 | TRBV9 | - | TGTGCCAGCAGCTCCTTTAGCGGGGCTAACAATGAGCAGTTCTTC | CASSSFSGANNEQFF
16 | TRBD2 | TRBJ2-7 | TRBV7-8 | - | TGTGCCAGCAGCTCCACAAGCGGGAGGGGCGCCTACGAGCAGTACTTC | CASSSTSGRGAYEQYF
14 | - | TRBJ1-1 | TRBV18 | - | TGTGCCAGCTCACCGCCATACACGAACACTGAAGCTTTCTTT | CASSPPYTNTEAFF
14 | - | TRBJ1-1 | TRBV11-2 | - | TGTGCCAGCAGCTTTACAGGAGATAACACTGAAGCTTTCTTT | CASSFTGDNTEAFF
17 | TRBD1 | TRBJ1-1 | TRBV18 | - | TGTGCCAGCTCACCATCAACAGGGGAAATAATGAACACTGAAGCTTTCTTT | CASSPSTGEIMNTEAFF
12 | - | TRBJ1-2 | TRBV28 | - | TGTGCCAGCAGACCAGGACCCCACGGGGACACCTTC | CASRPGPHGDTF
13 | - | TRBJ1-1 | TRBV4-3 | once | TGCGCCAGCAGCTCCCATCAGGACACTGAAGCTTTCTTT | CASSSHQDTEAFF
15 | TRBD1 | TRBJ1-1 | TRBV4-1 | - | TGCGCCAGCAGCCAACCGCGGACAGGGAACACTGAAGCTTTCTTT | CASSQPRTGNTEAFF
13 | - | TRBJ2-2 | TRBV7-9 | - | TGTGCCAGCAGGGGTGAGGGCACCGGGGAGCTGTTTTTT | CASRGEGTGELFF
17 | - | TRBJ1-5 | TRBV7-8 | - | TGTGCCAGCAGCTTAGGGATTAGCGGGGATCGCAATCAGCCCCAGCATTTT | CASSLGISGDRNQPQHF
15 | - | TRBJ1-4 | TRBV6-1 | - | TGTGCCAGCAGAGGGGGGGCTGCAACTAATGAAAAACTGTTTTTT | CASRGGAATNEKLFF
15 | TRBD2 | TRBJ2-2 | TRBV30 | - | TGTGCCTGGACGACTAGCGGGAGGGACACCGGGGAGCTGTTTTTT | CAWTTSGRDTGELFF
16 | TRBD2 | TRBJ2-5 | TRBV9 | - | TGTGCCAGCAGCGTAGCTGAGGGCGGGAGGGCCGAGACCCAGTACTTC | CASSVAEGGRAETQYF
16 | - | TRBJ2-5 | TRBV27 | - | TGTGCCAGCAGTTTATCAAGCCAGGGGGGCCAAGAGACCCAGTACTTC | CASSLSSQGGQETQYF
14 | TRBD1 | TRBJ1-1 | TRBV29-1 | - | TGCAGCGTTGATACAGGGGGCGCGGGCACTGAAGCTTTCTTT | CSVDTGGAGTEAFF
14 | - | TRBJ2-7 | TRBV11-2 | few | TGTGCCAGCAGCTTAGAAGCCGAATCCTACGAGCAGTACTTC | CASSLEAESYEQYF
14 | TRBD2 | TRBJ2-7 | TRBV27 | - | TGTGCCAGCAGTGTGGGACTAGCGGGAGTCGAGCAGTACTTC | CASSVGLAGVEQYF
13 | - | TRBJ1-2 | TRBV7-9 | - | TGTGCCAGCAGCTTAGCACAGAACTATGGCTACACCTTC | CASSLAQNYGYTF
15 | TRBD1 | TRBJ1-5 | TRBV30 | - | TGTGCCTGGAGCCCCAACGGACAGGGGCACCAGCCCCAGCATTTT | CAWSPNGQGHQPQHF
13 | TRBD1 | TRBJ2-7 | TRBV6-6 | - | TGTGCCAGCAGTTACCTTGGACAGGCCGAGCAGTACTTC | CASSYLGQAEQYF
11 | TRBD1 | TRBJ1-1 | TRBV2 | once | TGTGAGGGACAGGGGAACACTGAAGCTTTCTTT | CEGQGNTEAFF
13 | - | TRBJ1-1 | TRBV6-5 | - | TGTGCCAGCAGTCAGGCCGAGAACACTGAAGCTTTCTTT | CASSQAENTEAFF
14 | - | TRBJ1-1 | TRBV18 | few | TGTGCCAGCTTGGCTCGTGAAATGAACACTGAAGCTTTCTTT | CASLAREMNTEAFF
14 | - | TRBJ2-7 | TRBV27 | - | TGTGCCAGCAGTTTGGAGGCGGGATCCTACGAGCAGTACTTC | CASSLEAGSYEQYF
15 | TRBD1 | TRBJ1-5 | TRBV28 | - | TGTGCCAGCAGCCCCGGAGGGGGCCGCAATCAGCCCCAGCATTTT | CASSPGGGRNQPQHF
15 | - | TRBJ2-3 | TRBV6-5 | - | TGTGCCAGCAGTTACTCCCTACGTAGCACAGATACGCAGTATTTT | CASSYSLRSTDTQYF
15 | TRBD2 | TRBJ2-2 | TRBV27 | - | TGTGCCACCAAGACGCGGGAGGGGGTCACCGGGGAGCTGTTTTTT | CATKTREGVTGELFF
11 | - | TRBJ2-3 | TRBV5-1 | - | TGCGCCAGCAGAGCGGAATCGGGGCAGTATTTT | CASRAESGQYF
14 | TRBD2 | TRBJ2-1 | TRBV7-2 | - | TGTGCCAGCAGCATTAGCGGGCGGAACAATGAGCAGTTCTTC | CASSISGRNNEQFF
15 | TRBD2 | TRBJ2-1 | TRBV28 | - | TGTGCCAGCAATAAAGCGGGAGGCTCCTACAATGAGCAGTTCTTC | CASNKAGGSYNEQFF
16 | TRBD2 | TRBJ2-2 | TRBV7-9 | - | TGTGCCAGCAGCCCTCGGACTAGCGGGAACACCGGGGAGCTGTTTTTT | CASSPRTSGNTGELFF
17 | TRBD2 | TRBJ2-1 | TRBV18 | - | TGTGCCAGCTCACCACAAACTAGCGGGAGGGCCCACAATGAGCAGTTCTTC | CASSPQTSGRAHNEQFF
15 | - | TRBJ2-1 | TRBV2 | - | TGTGCCAGCGAGTTGACGCCTAGCAATTACAATGAGCAGTTCTTC | CASELTPSNYNEQFF
13 | - | TRBJ1-5 | TRBV10-3 | - | TGTGCCACCCGAGACGAGGCCCCGGGGCCCCAGCATTTT | CATRDEAPGPQHF
17 | TRBD2 | TRBJ2-2 | TRBV7-7 | - | TGTGCTAGCAGCTTAGCTACTAGCGGATCGAACACCGGGGAGCTGTTTTTT | CASSLATSGSNTGELFF
14 | - | TRBJ2-1 | TRBV7-2 | - | TGTGCCAGCAGCTTAGAGACAGATTACAATGAGCAGTTCTTC | CASSLETDYNEQFF
13 | - | TRBJ1-5 | TRBV30 | - | TGTGCCTGGAGTGTAGCAGGAAATCAGCCCCAGCATTTT | CAWSVAGNQPQHF
15 | TRBD1 | TRBJ2-1 | TRBV7-8 | - | TGTGCCAGCAGCCAGGACAGGGGCTCCTACAATGAGCAGTTCTTC | CASSQDRGSYNEQFF
17 | TRBD2 | TRBJ2-5 | TRBV7-2 | - | TGTGCCAGCAGAGCTTACGGGACTAGCGGGAGTAGTGAGACCCAGTACTTC | CASRAYGTSGSSETQYF
16 | - | TRBJ2-1 | TRBV5-4 | few | TGTGCCAGCAGCCCTCCCCCTCAGGGCTCCTACAATGAGCAGTTCTTC | CASSPPPQGSYNEQFF
15 | - | TRBJ2-2 | TRBV28 | - | TGTGCCAGCAGGGACCAGGGGATTTTCACCGGGGAGCTGTTTTTT | CASRDQGIFTGELFF
14 | TRBD1 | TRBJ2-1 | TRBV19 | - | TGTGCCAGTAGTAGGGGACAGACATACAATGAGCAGTTCTTC | CASSRGQTYNEQFF
15 | - | TRBJ2-3 | TRBV4-1 | - | TGCGCCAGCAGCCAAGGGGTAGGGAGAAAAGATACGCAGTATTTT | CASSQGVGRKDTQYF
16 | TRBD1 | TRBJ1-2 | TRBV28 | once | TGTGCCAGCAGTTCCCCGGCAGGGGGCCGGGACTATGGCTACACCTTC | CASSSPAGGRDYGYTF
16 | TRBD1 | TRBJ1-5 | TRBV6-5 | - | TGTGCCAGCAGTTACCTCAGGGGGCATAGCAATCAGCCCCAGCATTTT | CASSYLRGHSNQPQHF
13 | TRBD1 | TRBJ1-1 | TRBV29-1 | - | TGCAGCGTTGAAGGGGACAGGGGGCCTGAAGCTTTCTTT | CSVEGDRGPEAFF
14 | TRBD2 | TRBJ2-7 | TRBV7-2 | once | TGTGCCAGCAGCTTAGGACTAGCGGGAGGAAAGCAGTACTTC | CASSLGLAGGKQYF
14 | - | TRBJ2-7 | TRBV11-3 | - | TGTGCCAGCAGCTTGGGGCCCAGTCCCAACGAGCAGTACTTC | CASSLGPSPNEQYF